This TCR beta chain was sequenced during a study of T cell repertoires in cytomegalovirus infection. Study details: Researchers turned to recently identified HLA-C-restricted CMV epitopes as well as well-studied HLA-B-restricted ones.

Study conclusions and caveats: Ex vivo responses were dominated by HLA-C-restricted CMV-specific TCR beta clonotypes.

TCRdb re-called the reads with MiXCR, one entry per CDR3 protein. The data show some 900,000 distinct CDR3 sequences, less than 35% seen once. With regard to this clonotype: The antigen is undetermined.

The source is a human donor in good health (CMV status not recorded). Some clones in this sample may be carry-over from other donors' samples. The material was cultured CD8+ T cells from PBMCs, obtained from culture after CMV antigen stimulation.

The CDR3 bases are TGTGCCAGCAGTGACCGACAGGGAGGTGGCACCGGGGAGCTGTTTTTT. Encoded protein: CASSDRQGGGTGELFF. V is TRBV6-1 and J is TRBJ2-2, with a possible D match to TRBD1 (7 bases). The length of the CDR3 is 16 residues. Germline CDR1 reads MNHNS; CDR2 reads SASEGT. V lost 3 bases, J lost 4 bases, and 15 bases lay in between.